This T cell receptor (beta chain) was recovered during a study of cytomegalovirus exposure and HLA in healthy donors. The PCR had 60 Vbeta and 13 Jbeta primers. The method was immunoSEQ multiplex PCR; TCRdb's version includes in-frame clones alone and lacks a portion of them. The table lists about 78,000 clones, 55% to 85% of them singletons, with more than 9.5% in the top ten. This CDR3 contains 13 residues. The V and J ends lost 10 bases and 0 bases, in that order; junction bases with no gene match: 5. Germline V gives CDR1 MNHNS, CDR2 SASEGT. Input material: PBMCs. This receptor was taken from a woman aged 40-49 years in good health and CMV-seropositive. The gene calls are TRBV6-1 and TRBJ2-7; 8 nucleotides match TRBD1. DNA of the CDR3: TGTGCCACCAGGGGGCTAACCTCCTACGAGCAGTACTTC. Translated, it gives CATRGLTSYEQYF.